These T cell receptor beta chains were read from a single sample in a study of blood T cells in healthy people across ages. TCRdb recomputed calls from the 5' RACE reads with MiXCR, one row per CDR3 protein. The sample records roughly 830,000 distinct CDR3 sequences, 60% to 80% being singletons. Source material: blood. These receptors were taken from a man aged 25-40 years in good health. The CDR3 runs from the conserved cysteine through the conserved F or W. D genes are given only for firm matches. The listing skips clone size in some rows; elsewhere it reads once, few, many or a size class.

CASSHFSGYELTDTQYF	TGCGCCAGCAGCCACTTTAGCGGTTACGAACTCACAGATACGCAGTATTTT	NA	TRBV5-1	TRBJ2-3	NA
CASKSVEAPSKNIQYF	TGTGCCAGCAAATCGGTCGAGGCCCCGAGCAAAAACATTCAGTACTTC	NA	TRBV7-9	TRBJ2-4	NA
CASSLWGYNEQFF	TGCGCCAGCAGCTTGTGGGGTTACAATGAGCAGTTCTTC	many	TRBV5-1	TRBJ2-1	NA
CASSPWGITDTQYF	TGTGCCAGCAGCCCGTGGGGTATCACAGATACGCAGTATTTT	NA	TRBV12-3/TRBV12-4	TRBJ2-3	NA
CASSAGTYNEQFF	TGTGCCAGCAGCGCCGGGACCTACAATGAGCAGTTCTTC	NA	TRBV7-9	TRBJ2-1	NA
CAITETGRSPYEQYF	TGTGCCATAACGGAGACAGGGAGGTCCCCCTACGAGCAGTACTTC	NA	TRBV28	TRBJ2-7	NA
CASSDGTPPYEQYF	TGTGCCAGCAGTGATGGGACACCTCCCTACGAGCAGTACTTC	NA	TRBV28	TRBJ2-7	NA
CASSELVGETQYF	TGTGCCAGCAGCGAACTAGTTGGAGAGACCCAGTACTTC	NA	TRBV7-2	TRBJ2-5	NA
CAISLAGLQHYEQYF	TGTGCCATCAGTCTCGCGGGGCTCCAACACTACGAGCAGTACTTC	few	TRBV10-3	TRBJ2-7	NA
CASSRQADGYTF	TGTGCCAGCAGTCGACAGGCCGATGGCTACACCTTC	NA	TRBV12-3/TRBV12-4	TRBJ1-2	NA
CASSRIWGTGGLSETQYF	TGTGCCAGCAGTCGTATATGGGGGACAGGGGGCCTGTCGGAGACCCAGTACTTC	NA	TRBV12-3/TRBV12-4	TRBJ2-5	TRBD1
CASSAAGRHGGYTF	TGTGCCAGCAGCGCTGCCGGGCGACACGGCGGCTACACCTTC	NA	TRBV5-5	TRBJ1-2	NA
CASSWGQYNEQFF	TGTGCCAGCAGCTGGGGACAGTACAATGAGCAGTTCTTC	NA	TRBV5-6	TRBJ2-1	TRBD1
CASSLQARGPQETQYF	TGTGCCAGCAGCCTACAGGCAAGAGGGCCCCAAGAGACCCAGTACTTC	NA	TRBV7-3	TRBJ2-5	NA
CASYLGGETQYF	TGTGCCAGCTATCTAGGGGGGGAGACCCAGTACTTC	NA	TRBV12-3/TRBV12-4	TRBJ2-5	NA
CASSPYREGANEQFF	TGTGCCAGCAGCCCTTATCGGGAGGGTGCGAATGAGCAGTTCTTC	NA	TRBV7-6	TRBJ2-1	TRBD2
CASSVATGGPQETQYF	TGTGCCAGCAGCGTAGCTACGGGAGGCCCACAAGAGACCCAGTACTTC	once	TRBV9	TRBJ2-5	TRBD2
CASSLVPGGNTEAFF	TGCGCCAGCAGCTTGGTCCCCGGCGGGAACACTGAAGCTTTCTTT	NA	TRBV5-1	TRBJ1-1	NA
CASSQFTGTGYEQYF	TGCGCCAGCAGCCAATTCACCGGGACAGGCTACGAGCAGTACTTC	NA	TRBV4-3	TRBJ2-7	TRBD1
CASSQLKNTEAFF	TGTGCCAGCAGCCAGCTTAAGAACACTGAAGCTTTCTTT	NA	TRBV3-1	TRBJ1-1	NA
CASSPRQGAGGYTF	TGTGCCAGCAGCCCCAGACAGGGGGCAGGAGGCTACACCTTC	NA	TRBV4-2	TRBJ1-2	TRBD1
CASSGPTNKDEKLFF	TGTGCCAGCAGTGGGCCAACGAATAAAGATGAAAAACTGTTTTTT	NA	TRBV25-1	TRBJ1-4	NA
CASILLGTHSGHEQFF	TGTGCCAGCATCCTTCTTGGGACCCATTCTGGCCATGAGCAGTTCTTC	NA	TRBV7-9	TRBJ2-1	NA
CASSPGLGTRSLEQYF	TGTGCCAGCAGCCCCGGGTTAGGGACTAGGAGCTTGGAGCAGTATTTT	NA	TRBV7-2	TRBJ2-3	TRBD2
CASSTDEYNEQFF	TGTGCCAGCAGTACGGACGAGTACAATGAGCAGTTCTTC	NA	TRBV6-2/TRBV6-3	TRBJ2-1	NA
CASSPGRGVRGYTF	TGCGCCAGCAGCCCCGGCCGGGGGGTGCGAGGCTACACCTTC	NA	TRBV4-3	TRBJ1-2	NA
CASSFQGHPNTEAFF	TGTGCCAGCAGTTTCCAGGGACATCCGAACACTGAAGCTTTCTTT	few	TRBV27	TRBJ1-1	NA
CASSPIEGPGETQYF	TGCGCCAGCAGCCCGATCGAGGGGCCAGGGGAGACCCAGTACTTC	NA	TRBV5-1	TRBJ2-5	NA
CASSEDGWGGGYTF	TGTGCCAGCAGTGAAGATGGATGGGGTGGAGGCTACACCTTC	NA	TRBV6-1	TRBJ1-2	NA
CASSPDTLVGYF	TGTGCCAGCAGTCCGGACACCCTAGTAGGGTACTTC	NA	TRBV2	TRBJ2-5	NA
CATSIEQGTTDTQYF	TGTGCCACCAGCATCGAACAGGGGACCACAGATACGCAGTATTTT	NA	TRBV15	TRBJ2-3	TRBD1
CSAREGLLYGYTF	TGCAGTGCTAGAGAGGGACTACTCTATGGCTACACCTTC	NA	TRBV20-1	TRBJ1-2	NA
CASSSRTGAHYGYTF	TGTGCCAGCAGTTCAAGGACAGGGGCTCACTATGGCTACACCTTC	NA	TRBV27	TRBJ1-2	TRBD1
CSARETVLAKNIQYF	TGCAGTGCTAGAGAGACTGTTCTAGCCAAAAACATTCAGTACTTC	NA	TRBV20-1	TRBJ2-4	NA
CSARKSGSYEQYF	TGCAGCGCCCGGAAAAGCGGGAGCTACGAGCAGTACTTC	NA	TRBV29-1	TRBJ2-7	TRBD2
CASSPNPTSVNEQFF	TGTGCCAGCAGCCCGAACCCCACTAGTGTCAATGAGCAGTTCTTC	NA	TRBV7-3	TRBJ2-1	NA
CSAGPSGSNNEQFF	TGCAGCGCAGGGCCTAGCGGGAGCAACAATGAGCAGTTCTTC	few	TRBV29-1	TRBJ2-1	TRBD2
CAGSANGVADTQYF	TGTGCCGGCAGTGCTAATGGGGTTGCAGATACGCAGTATTTT	NA	TRBV27	TRBJ2-3	NA
CASSRDGQTQYF	TGTGCCAGCAGTCGGGACGGTCAGACCCAGTACTTC	NA	TRBV6-2/TRBV6-3	TRBJ2-5	NA
CASSAHSYEQYF	TGTGCCAGCAGTGCTCATTCCTACGAGCAGTACTTC	few	TRBV6-2/TRBV6-3	TRBJ2-7	NA
CASTYTGVSHEQYF	TGTGCCAGCACTTACACAGGGGTGAGCCACGAGCAGTACTTC	NA	TRBV2	TRBJ2-7	TRBD1
CASSPRGELSADTQYF	TGTGCCAGCAGTCCACGGGGAGAGCTTAGCGCAGATACGCAGTATTTT	NA	TRBV28	TRBJ2-3	NA
CASSPGAGRSTDTQYF	TGTGCCAGCAGTCCAGGGGCGGGGAGAAGCACAGATACGCAGTATTTT	few	TRBV9	TRBJ2-3	NA
CSAKRPGENIQYF	TGCAGCGCGAAAAGACCAGGAGAAAACATTCAGTACTTC	few	TRBV29-1	TRBJ2-4	NA
CASSLRSGGRQYGYTF	TGTGCCAGCAGCTTACGCTCCGGGGGGCGACAGTATGGCTACACCTTC	NA	TRBV7-2	TRBJ1-2	NA
CASRQETYGYTF	TGTGCCAGCAGACAGGAGACGTATGGCTACACCTTC	few	TRBV28	TRBJ1-2	NA